The source of this TCR beta chain is a study of identical twins. The germline V gene has CDR1 MDHEN and CDR2 SYDVKM. Trimming took off 8 bases at V and 2 bases at J, with 6 bases between the two ends. This CDR3 has 12 amino acids. A universal primer site was added by template switching, and unique molecular identifiers were carried by the cDNA. TCRdb re-derived calls from the 5' RACE reads in MiXCR, one entry per CDR3 protein. The repertoire includes more than 400,000 distinct CDR3 sequences, 15% of them detected once, and roughly 0.46% sits in the top ten. Whole-study findings and limits: Out-of-frame TCR alpha sharing observed in monozygotic twins exceeded model estimates.

This clonotype was observed a few times. No antigen is known for it. The same sample was also studied in work on yellow fever vaccine responses in identical twins.

J is TRBJ2-2 and V is TRBV28; D unresolved. Sequenced: CD4+ T cells sorted from blood. The receptor's source is a young woman in good health. CDR3: CASLRNTGELFF. The CDR3 DNA is TGTGCCAGCCTTCGAAACACCGGGGAGCTGTTTTTT.